This T cell receptor (beta chain) was profiled in a study of blood T cell repertoires in COVID-19. In the study overall: PBMCs, B-cell-depleted T cells, or T cells were the source of the cDNA or gDNA that made up the material.

Data came from immunoSEQ multiplex PCR; TCRdb stores just in-frame clones and leaves some out. The data contain about 400,000 clones, around 92% of them singletons. Germline CDR1 and CDR2: KGHSH and LQKENI. The V and J ends lost 5 bases and 5 bases, in that order; junction bases with no gene match: 11. CDR3 length: 16 residues. V is TRBV18 and J is TRBJ1-1; TRBD1 agrees at 10 bases. The source is a woman between 25 and 40 years old who had recovered from COVID-19. The material sequenced was PBMCs or T cells enriched from blood (not recorded which). This chain's CDR3 is CASSAIAPGQGTEAFF. Written as DNA, the CDR3 is TGTGCCAGCTCAGCAATAGCACCGGGACAGGGGACTGAAGCTTTCTTT.